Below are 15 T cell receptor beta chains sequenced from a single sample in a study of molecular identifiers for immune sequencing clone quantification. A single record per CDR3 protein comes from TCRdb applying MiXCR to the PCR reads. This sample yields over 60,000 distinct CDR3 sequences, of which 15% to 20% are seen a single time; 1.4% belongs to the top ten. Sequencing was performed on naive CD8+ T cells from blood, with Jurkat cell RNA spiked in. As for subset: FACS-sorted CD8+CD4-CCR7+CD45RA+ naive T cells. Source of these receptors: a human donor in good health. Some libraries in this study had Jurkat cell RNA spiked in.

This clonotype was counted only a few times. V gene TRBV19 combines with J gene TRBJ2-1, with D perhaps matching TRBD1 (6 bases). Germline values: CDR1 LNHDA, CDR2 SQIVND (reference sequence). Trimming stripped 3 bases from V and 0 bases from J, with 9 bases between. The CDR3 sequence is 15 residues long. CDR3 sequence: CASSMTGSSYNEQFF. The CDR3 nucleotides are TGTGCCAGTAGTATGACAGGAAGCTCCTACAATGAGCAGTTCTTC.

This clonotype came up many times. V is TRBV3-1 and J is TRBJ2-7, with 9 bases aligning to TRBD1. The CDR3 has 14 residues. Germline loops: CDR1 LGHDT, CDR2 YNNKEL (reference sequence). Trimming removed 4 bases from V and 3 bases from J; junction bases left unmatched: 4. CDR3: CASSPGQGYYEQYF. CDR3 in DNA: TGTGCCAGCAGCCCGGGACAGGGTTACTACGAGCAGTACTTC.

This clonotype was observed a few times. CDR3 bases: TGCAGCGTTGGGGGACAGGGCTCCTACGAGCAGTACTTC. Protein sequence: CSVGGQGSYEQYF. The V gene is TRBV29-1, the J gene TRBJ2-7; 9 positions agree with TRBD1. Germline-derived CDR1 and CDR2 are SQVTM and ANQGSEA. Trimming took 4 bases from V and 0 from J; bases not matched to a gene: 1. The CDR3 runs 13 residues.

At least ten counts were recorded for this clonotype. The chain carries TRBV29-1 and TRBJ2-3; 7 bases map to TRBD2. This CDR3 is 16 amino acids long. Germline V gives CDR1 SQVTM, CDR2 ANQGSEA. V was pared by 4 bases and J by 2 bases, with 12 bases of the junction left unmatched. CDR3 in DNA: TGCAGCGTTGCGCCGAGGGCGGGAGAGTACACAGATACGCAGTATTTT. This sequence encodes CSVAPRAGEYTDTQYF.

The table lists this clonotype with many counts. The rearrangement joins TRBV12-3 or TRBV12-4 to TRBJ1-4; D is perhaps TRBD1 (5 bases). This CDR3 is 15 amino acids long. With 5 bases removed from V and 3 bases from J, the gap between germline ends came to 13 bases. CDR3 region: CASSASWGANEKLFF. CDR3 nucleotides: TGTGCCAGCAGTGCAAGCTGGGGGGCTAATGAAAAACTGTTTTTT.

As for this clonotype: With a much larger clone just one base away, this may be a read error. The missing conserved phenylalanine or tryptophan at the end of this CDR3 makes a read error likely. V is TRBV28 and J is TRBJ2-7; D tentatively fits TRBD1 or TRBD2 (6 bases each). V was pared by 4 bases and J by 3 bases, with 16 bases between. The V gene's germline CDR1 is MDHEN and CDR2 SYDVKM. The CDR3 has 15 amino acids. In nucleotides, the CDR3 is TGTGCCAGCAGTTGGTTATTAGGGGGGCGCTACGAGCAGTACTCC. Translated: CASSWLLGGRYEQYS.

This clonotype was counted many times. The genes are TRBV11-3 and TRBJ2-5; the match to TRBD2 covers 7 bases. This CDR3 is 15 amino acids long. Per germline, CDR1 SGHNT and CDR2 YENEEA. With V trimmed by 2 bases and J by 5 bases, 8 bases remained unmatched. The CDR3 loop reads CASSLNPTSYETQYF. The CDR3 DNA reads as TGTGCCAGCAGCTTAAACCCGACTAGCTACGAGACCCAGTACTTC.

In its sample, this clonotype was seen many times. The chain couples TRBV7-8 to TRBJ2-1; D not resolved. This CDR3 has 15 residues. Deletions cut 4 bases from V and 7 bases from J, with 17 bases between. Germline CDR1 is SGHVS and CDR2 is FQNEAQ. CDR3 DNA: TGTGCCAGCAGCTATGGGAAGATCAGCCCAAATGAGCAGTTCTTC. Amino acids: CASSYGKISPNEQFF.

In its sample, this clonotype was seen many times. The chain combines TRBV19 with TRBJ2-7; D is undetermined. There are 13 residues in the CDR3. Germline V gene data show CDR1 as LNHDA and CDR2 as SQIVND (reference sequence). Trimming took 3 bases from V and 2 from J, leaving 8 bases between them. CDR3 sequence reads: CASSMVHAYEQYF. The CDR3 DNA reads TGTGCCAGTAGTATGGTACACGCCTACGAGCAGTACTTC.

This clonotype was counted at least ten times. The CDR3 coding sequence is TGCAGCGGCTTCCTACTAGGAGGATCATATGAGCAGTTCTTC. Residues: CSGFLLGGSYEQFF. The J gene is TRBJ2-1, the V gene TRBV29-1; the D gene is possibly TRBD2 (5 bases). Between the trimmed V and J ends, which lost 7 bases and 8 bases, there was a span of 21 bases. The CDR3 is made up of 14 amino acids. Germline CDR1 reads SQVTM; CDR2 reads ANQGSEA.

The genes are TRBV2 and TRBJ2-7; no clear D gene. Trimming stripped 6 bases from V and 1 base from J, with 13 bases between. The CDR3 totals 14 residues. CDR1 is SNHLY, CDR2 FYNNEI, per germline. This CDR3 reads CASSGSVVSYEQYF. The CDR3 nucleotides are TGTGCCAGCAGCGGGTCGGTCGTGTCCTACGAGCAGTACTTC.

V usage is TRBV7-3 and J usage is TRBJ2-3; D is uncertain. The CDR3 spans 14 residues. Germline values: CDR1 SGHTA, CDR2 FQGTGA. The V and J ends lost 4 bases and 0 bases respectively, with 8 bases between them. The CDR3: CASSSGYSTDTQYF. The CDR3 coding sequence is TGTGCCAGCAGCTCCGGATATAGCACAGATACGCAGTATTTT.

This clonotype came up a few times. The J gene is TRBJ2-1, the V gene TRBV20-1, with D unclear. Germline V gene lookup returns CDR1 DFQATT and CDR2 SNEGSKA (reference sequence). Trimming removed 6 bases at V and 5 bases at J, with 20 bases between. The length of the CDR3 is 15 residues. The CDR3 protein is CSATSLGQVDNEQFF. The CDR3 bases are TGCAGTGCAACCTCCCTAGGTCAAGTCGACAATGAGCAGTTCTTC.

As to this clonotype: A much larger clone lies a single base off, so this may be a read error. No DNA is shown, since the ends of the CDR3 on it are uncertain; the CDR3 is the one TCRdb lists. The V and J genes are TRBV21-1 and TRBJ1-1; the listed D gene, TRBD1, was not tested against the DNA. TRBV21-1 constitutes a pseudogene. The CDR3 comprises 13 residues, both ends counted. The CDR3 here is CASPWAGGTEAFF.

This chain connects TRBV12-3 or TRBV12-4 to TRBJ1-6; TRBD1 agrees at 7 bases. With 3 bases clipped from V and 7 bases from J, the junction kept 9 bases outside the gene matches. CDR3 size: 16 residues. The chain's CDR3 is CASSFERGQGNSPLHF. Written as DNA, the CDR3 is TGTGCCAGCAGTTTTGAAAGGGGGCAGGGAAATTCACCCCTCCACTTT.